The 5 T cell receptor beta chains reported below all come from one sample, sequenced in a study of shared clonotypes between healthy human individuals. Generated by immunoSEQ multiplex PCR, the TCRdb table keeps only in-frame clones and is missing some. This sample carries 950,000 to 1,300,000 clones, about 74% of them seen once, and the ten largest clones take roughly 1.5%. Specimen: memory CD4+ T cells sorted from blood. The subset is: CD45RA-negative fraction. Every receptor here comes from a man between 18 and 35 years old in good health.

The V call is TRBV15, the J call TRBJ2-7; D is ambiguous. V shed 3 bases and J shed 0 bases, with 3 bases lying between them. Germline V CDR1 and CDR2: LNHNV, YYDKDF (reference sequence). The CDR3 extends over 12 amino acids. DNA for the CDR3: TGTGCCACCAGCAGCGTCTCCTACGAGCAGTACTTC. Translation gives CATSSVSYEQYF.

The chain links TRBV10-3 to TRBJ1-5, with TRBD1 matching over 9 bases. From germline, CDR1 is ENHRY and CDR2 SYGVKD. V was clipped by 6 bases and J by 1 base; unmatched bases: 1. The CDR3 spans 14 residues. This chain's CDR3 is CAIRGTGSNQPQHF. The CDR3 region has the DNA TGTGCCATCAGGGGGACAGGGAGCAATCAGCCCCAGCATTTT.

This clone showed up just a few times. This rearrangement joins TRBV9 to TRBJ2-3; no clear D gene. There are 14 residues in the CDR3. Germline-derived CDR1 and CDR2 are SGDLS and YYNGEE. Trimming shortened V by 0 bases and J by 3 bases, and 8 bases separated the two germline ends. DNA for the CDR3: TGTGCCAGCAGCGTAGTAAGTGGGACAGATACGCAGTATTTT. Translation: CASSVVSGTDTQYF.

A few counts support this clone. The J gene is TRBJ1-6, the V gene TRBV5-1, with a tentative D call TRBD1 (6 bases). Germline V gene lookup returns CDR1 SGHRS and CDR2 YFSETQ. V gave up 0 bases and J gave up 5 bases, with 9 bases separating them. CDR3 length: 15 amino acids. The CDR3 nucleotides are TGCGCCAGCAGCTTGGCCTCAGGGGATAATTCACCCCTCCACTTT. The encoded protein is CASSLASGDNSPLHF. The full variable domain, with the rest looked up from reference TRBV5-1 and TRBJ1-6, is KAGVTQTPRYLIKTRGQQVTLSCSPISGHRSVSWYQQTPGQGLQFLFEYFSETQRNKGNFPGRFSGRQFSNSRSEMNVSTLELGDSALYLCASSLASGDNSPLHFGNGTRLTVT.

The genes are TRBV5-6 and TRBJ2-1, with 8 bases lining up with TRBD2. With V trimmed by 4 bases and J by 5 bases, 8 bases remained unmatched. The CDR3 totals 15 residues. In germline, CDR1 is SGHDT, CDR2 YYEEEE. The DNA for the CDR3 is TGTGCCAGCAGCGGATTGGGACTAGGGAACAATGAGCAGTTCTTC. Residues: CASSGLGLGNNEQFF.